This TCR beta chain comes out of a study of T cells after yellow fever vaccination. Per the germline V gene, CDR1 is SGHRS and CDR2 is YFSETQ. The CDR3 runs 14 residues. The V end was cut by 7 bases, the J end by 1 base, with 14 bases between. This clonotype was seen at least ten times. Its antigen is undetermined. Universal primer sites and UMIs were introduced during 5'RACE template-switching synthesis of TCR cDNA. TCRdb analysed the 5' RACE reads with MiXCR anew, one entry per CDR3 protein. The table includes about 140,000 distinct CDR3 sequences, 7.7% detected once. Regarding the study as a whole: Bulk-population clonotypes that are abundant could appear as contaminants in FACS-sorted repertoires. The appearance of a small share of clonotypes in both CD4 and CD8 compartments was observed. The secondary T-cell response peaked on day 5, not day 15, but was weaker.

The specimen comprised CD4+ T cells sorted from PBMCs, sampled 5 days after the yellow fever booster vaccination. The chain couples TRBV5-1 to TRBJ1-2, with unresolved D. This receptor was taken from a man between 25 and 39 years old who received the YFV17D yellow fever vaccine. The CDR3 DNA reads TGCGCCAGCTCCCCACGGGGTGGTAACTATGGCTACACCTTC. This codes for CASSPRGGNYGYTF. Filled out from reference TRBV5-1 and TRBJ1-2, the complete variable domain reads KAGVTQTPRYLIKTRGQQVTLSCSPISGHRSVSWYQQTPGQGLQFLFEYFSETQRNKGNFPGRFSGRQFSNSRSEMNVSTLELGDSALYLCASSPRGGNYGYTFGSGTRLTVV.